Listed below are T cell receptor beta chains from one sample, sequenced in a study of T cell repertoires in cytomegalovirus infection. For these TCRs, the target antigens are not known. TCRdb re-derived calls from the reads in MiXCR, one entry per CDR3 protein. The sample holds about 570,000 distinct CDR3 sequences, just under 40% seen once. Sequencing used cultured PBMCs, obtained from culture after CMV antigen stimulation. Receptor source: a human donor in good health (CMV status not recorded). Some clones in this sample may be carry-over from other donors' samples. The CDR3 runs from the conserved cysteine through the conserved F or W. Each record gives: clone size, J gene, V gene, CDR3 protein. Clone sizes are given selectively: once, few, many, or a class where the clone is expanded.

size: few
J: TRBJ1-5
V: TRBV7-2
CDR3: CASSWTGGGNQPQHF

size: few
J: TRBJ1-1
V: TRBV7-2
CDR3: CASSASPQLRAFF

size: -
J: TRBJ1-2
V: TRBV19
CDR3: CASSSRQAGYTF

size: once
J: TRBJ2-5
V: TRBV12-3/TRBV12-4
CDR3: CASSLLMRETQYF

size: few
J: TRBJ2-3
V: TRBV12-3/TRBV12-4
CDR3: CASSLFAGLTDTQYF

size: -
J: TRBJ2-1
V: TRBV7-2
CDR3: CASSLAGAVYNEQFF

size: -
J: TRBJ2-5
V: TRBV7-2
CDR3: CASNPGAGHTRGETQYF

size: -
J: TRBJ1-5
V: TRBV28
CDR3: CASSFGEGFGEPQHF

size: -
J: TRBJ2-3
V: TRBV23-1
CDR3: CASSHPACQGQYF

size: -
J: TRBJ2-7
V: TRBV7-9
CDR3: CASSLSLAGVTYEQYF

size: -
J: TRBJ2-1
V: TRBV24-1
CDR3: CATSDPGQGDGNEQFF

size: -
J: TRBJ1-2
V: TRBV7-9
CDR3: CASSPGTASPYGYTF

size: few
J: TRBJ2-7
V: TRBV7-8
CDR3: CASSLGDLGEQYF

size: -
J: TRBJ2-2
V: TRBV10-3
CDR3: CASQDTGELFF

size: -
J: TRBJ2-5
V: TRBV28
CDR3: CASNSRLETQYF

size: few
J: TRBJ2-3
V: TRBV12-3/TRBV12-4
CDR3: CASSLGPRDRVSDTQYF

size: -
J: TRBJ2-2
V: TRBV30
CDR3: CAWISATGTGELFF

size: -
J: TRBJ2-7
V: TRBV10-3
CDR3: CAISLGQIYEQYF